Sequencing of this T cell receptor beta chain was carried out in a study of T cells after yellow fever vaccination. Per germline, CDR1 MNHEY and CDR2 SVGEGT. CDR3 length: 11 residues. The V end was cut by 5 bases, the J end by 5 bases, with 4 bases between. TCRdb re-derived calls from the 5' RACE reads in MiXCR, one entry per CDR3 protein. The sample consists of roughly 170,000 distinct CDR3 sequences, over 7% of them appearing once. The rearrangement uses TRBV6-2 or TRBV6-3 and TRBJ2-1; D gene unclear. This receptor was obtained from a man between 18 and 35 years old who received the YFV17D yellow fever vaccine. This specimen consisted of CD8+ T cells sorted from PBMCs, obtained 45 days after the yellow fever booster vaccination. The CDR3 DNA sequence: TGTGCCAGCAGTCATAACAATGAGCAGTTCTTC. Protein product: CASSHNNEQFF.